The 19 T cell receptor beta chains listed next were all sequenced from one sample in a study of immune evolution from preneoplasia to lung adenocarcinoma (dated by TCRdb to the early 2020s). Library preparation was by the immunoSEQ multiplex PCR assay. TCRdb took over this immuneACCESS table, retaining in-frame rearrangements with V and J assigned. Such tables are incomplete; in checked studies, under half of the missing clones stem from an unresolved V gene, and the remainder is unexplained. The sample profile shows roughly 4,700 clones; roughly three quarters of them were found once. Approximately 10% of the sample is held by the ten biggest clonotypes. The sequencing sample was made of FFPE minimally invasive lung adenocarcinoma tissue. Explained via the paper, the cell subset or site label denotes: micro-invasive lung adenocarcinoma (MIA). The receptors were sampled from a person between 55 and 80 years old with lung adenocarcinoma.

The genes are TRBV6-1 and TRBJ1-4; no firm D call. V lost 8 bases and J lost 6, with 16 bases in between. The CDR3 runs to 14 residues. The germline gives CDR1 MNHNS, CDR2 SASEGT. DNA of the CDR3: TGTGCCAGCTCTATCGGATCCGGAGATGAAAAACTGTTTTTT. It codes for CASSIGSGDEKLFF.

The chain's CDR3 is CSARPSETQYF. The DNA for the CDR3 is TGCAGTGCTAGACCCTCGGAGACCCAGTACTTC. This chain connects TRBV20-1 to TRBJ2-5, with D uncertain. The V gene's germline CDR1 is DFQATT and CDR2 SNEGSKA (reference sequence). Deletions cut 2 bases from V and 5 bases from J, with 6 bases between. The CDR3 consists of 11 residues.

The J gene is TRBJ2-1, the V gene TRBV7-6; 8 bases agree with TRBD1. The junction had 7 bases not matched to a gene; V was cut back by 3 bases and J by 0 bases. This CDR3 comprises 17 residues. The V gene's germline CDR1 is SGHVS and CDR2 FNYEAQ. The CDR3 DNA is TGTGCCAGCAGCTTCGTGACAGGGGACAACTCCTACAATGAGCAGTTCTTC. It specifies CASSFVTGDNSYNEQFF.

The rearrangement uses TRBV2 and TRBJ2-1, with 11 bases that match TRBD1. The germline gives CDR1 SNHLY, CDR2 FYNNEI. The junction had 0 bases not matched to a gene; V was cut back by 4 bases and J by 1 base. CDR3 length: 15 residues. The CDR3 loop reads CASSGDRGSYNEQFF. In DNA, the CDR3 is TGTGCCAGCAGTGGGGACAGGGGGTCCTACAATGAGCAGTTCTTC.

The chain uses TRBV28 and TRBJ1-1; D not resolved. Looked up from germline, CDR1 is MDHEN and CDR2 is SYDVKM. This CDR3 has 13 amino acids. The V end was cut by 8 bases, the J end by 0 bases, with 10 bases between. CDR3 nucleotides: TGTGCCAGCTTCGGGTCCCTGAACACTGAAGCTTTCTTT. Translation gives CASFGSLNTEAFF. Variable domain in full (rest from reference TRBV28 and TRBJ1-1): DVKVTQSSRYLVKRTGEKVFLECVQDMDHENMFWYRQDPGLGLRLIYFSYDVKMKEKGDIPEGYSVSREKKERFSLILESASTNQTSMYLCASFGSLNTEAFFGQGTRLTVV.

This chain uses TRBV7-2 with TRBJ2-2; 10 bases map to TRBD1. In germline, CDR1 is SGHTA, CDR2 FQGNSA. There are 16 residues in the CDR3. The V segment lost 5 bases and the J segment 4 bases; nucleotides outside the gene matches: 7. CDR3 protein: CASSPGDRGLTGELFF. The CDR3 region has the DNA TGTGCCAGCAGCCCAGGGGACAGGGGTCTCACCGGGGAGCTGTTTTTT.

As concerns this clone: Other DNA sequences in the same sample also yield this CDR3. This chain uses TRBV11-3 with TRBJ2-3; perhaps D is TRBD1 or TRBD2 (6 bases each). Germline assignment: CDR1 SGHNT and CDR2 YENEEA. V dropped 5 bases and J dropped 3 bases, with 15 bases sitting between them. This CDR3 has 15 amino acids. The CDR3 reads CASSLLGGFTDTQYF. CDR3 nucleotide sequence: TGTGCCAGCAGCCTCTTAGGGGGGTTTACAGATACGCAGTATTTT.

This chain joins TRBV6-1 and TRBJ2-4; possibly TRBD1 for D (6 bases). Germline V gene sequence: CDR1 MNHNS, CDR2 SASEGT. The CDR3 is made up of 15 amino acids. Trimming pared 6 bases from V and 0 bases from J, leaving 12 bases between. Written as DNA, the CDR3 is TGTGCCAGCAGATTGGGACAACTAGCCAAAAACATTCAGTACTTC. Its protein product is CASRLGQLAKNIQYF.

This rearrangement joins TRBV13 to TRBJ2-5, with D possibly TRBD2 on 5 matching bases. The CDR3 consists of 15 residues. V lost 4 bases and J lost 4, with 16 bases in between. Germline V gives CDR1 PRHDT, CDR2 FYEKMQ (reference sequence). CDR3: CASSSRVGVRETQYF. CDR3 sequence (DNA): TGTGCCAGCAGCTCGAGGGTCGGGGTTCGAGAGACCCAGTACTTC.

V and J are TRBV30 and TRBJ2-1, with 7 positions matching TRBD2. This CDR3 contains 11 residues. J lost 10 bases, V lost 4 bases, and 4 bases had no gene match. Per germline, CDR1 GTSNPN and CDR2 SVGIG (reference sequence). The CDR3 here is CAWTVGGEQFF. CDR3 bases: TGTGCCTGGACGGTGGGAGGGGAGCAGTTCTTC.

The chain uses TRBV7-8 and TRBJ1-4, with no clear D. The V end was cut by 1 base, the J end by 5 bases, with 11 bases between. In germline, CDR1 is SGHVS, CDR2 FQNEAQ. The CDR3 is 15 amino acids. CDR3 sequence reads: CASSLELAANEKLFF. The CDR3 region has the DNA TGTGCCAGCAGCTTAGAGTTGGCGGCGAATGAAAAACTGTTTTTT.

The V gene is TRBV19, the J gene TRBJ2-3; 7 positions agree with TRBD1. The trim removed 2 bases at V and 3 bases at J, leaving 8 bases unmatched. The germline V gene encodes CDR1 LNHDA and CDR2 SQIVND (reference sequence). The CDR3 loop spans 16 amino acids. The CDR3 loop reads CASSISGTENTDTQYF. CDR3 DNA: TGTGCCAGTAGTATATCTGGGACAGAGAATACAGATACGCAGTATTTT.

The CDR3 loop is CASSPRQGVHNEQFF. In DNA form, the CDR3 reads TGTGCCAGCAGCCCCCGACAGGGAGTCCACAATGAGCAGTTCTTC. This sequence joins TRBV7-6 and TRBJ2-1; 7 bases match TRBD1. The V segment lost 5 bases and the J segment 5 bases; nucleotides outside the gene matches: 9. The CDR3 has 15 amino acids. Germline-derived CDR1 and CDR2 are SGHVS and FNYEAQ. Full variable domain (outside the CDR3, taken from reference TRBV7-6 and TRBJ2-1): GAGVSQSPRYKVTKRGQDVALRCDPISGHVSLYWYRQALGQGPEFLTYFNYEAQQDKSGLPNDRFSAERPEGSISTLTIQRTEQRDSAMYRCASSPRQGVHNEQFFGPGTRLTVL.

The CDR3 nucleotides read TGTGCCAGCAGCGTAAGGGGGGATGAGCAGCCCCAGCATTTT. It yields the protein CASSVRGDEQPQHF. This chain connects TRBV9 to TRBJ1-5, with D perhaps matching TRBD1 (6 bases). Germline CDR1 is SGDLS and CDR2 is YYNGEE. V lost 1 base to trimming and J lost 7 bases, with 12 bases between them. CDR3 size: 14 residues.

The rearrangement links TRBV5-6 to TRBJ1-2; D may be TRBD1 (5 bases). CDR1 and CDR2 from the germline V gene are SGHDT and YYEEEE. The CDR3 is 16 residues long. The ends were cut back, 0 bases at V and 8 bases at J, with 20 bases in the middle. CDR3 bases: TGTGCCAGCAGCTTGGGTCGTTACGGGGGTGGCCTGGGCTACACCTTC. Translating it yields CASSLGRYGGGLGYTF.

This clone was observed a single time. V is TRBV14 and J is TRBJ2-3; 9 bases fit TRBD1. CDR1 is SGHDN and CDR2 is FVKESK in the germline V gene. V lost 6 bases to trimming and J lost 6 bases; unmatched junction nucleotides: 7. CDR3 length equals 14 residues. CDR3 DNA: TGTGCCAGCAGGTGGACAGGGGCAGGGGATACGCAGTATTTT. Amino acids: CASRWTGAGDTQYF. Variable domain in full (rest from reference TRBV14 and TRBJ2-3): EAGVTQFPSHSVIEKGQTVTLRCDPISGHDNLYWYRRVMGKEIKFLLHFVKESKQDESGMPNNRFLAERTGGTYSTLKVQPAELEDSGVYFCASRWTGAGDTQYFGPGTRLTVL.

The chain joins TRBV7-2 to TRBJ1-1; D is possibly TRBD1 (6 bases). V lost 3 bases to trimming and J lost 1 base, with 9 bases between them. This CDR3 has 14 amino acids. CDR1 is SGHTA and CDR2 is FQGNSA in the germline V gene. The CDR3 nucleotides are TGTGCCAGCAGCTTTCCGGGGGCGAACACTGAAGCTTTCTTT. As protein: CASSFPGANTEAFF.

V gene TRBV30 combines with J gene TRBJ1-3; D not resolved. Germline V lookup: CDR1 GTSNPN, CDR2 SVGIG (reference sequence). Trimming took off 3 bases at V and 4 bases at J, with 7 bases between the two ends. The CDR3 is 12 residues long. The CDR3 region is CAWSSTGNTIYF. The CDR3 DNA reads TGTGCCTGGAGCTCTACAGGAAACACCATATATTTT.

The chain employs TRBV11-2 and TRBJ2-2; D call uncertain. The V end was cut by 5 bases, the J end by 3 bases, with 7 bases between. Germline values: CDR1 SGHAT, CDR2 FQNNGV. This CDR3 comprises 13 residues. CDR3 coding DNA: TGTGCCAGCAGCCAGCAATACACCGGGGAGCTGTTTTTT. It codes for CASSQQYTGELFF.